Presented here are 3 T cell receptor beta chains from one specimen sequenced in a study of cytomegalovirus exposure and HLA in healthy donors. PCR amplification relied on 60 Vbeta primers (plus 13 Jbeta primers). Measured with immunoSEQ multiplex PCR; TCRdb has only the in-frame clones, and not every one. The sample records around 72,000 clones, 66% being singletons. The sample was PBMCs. The receptors originated from a man aged 35-49 years in good health and CMV-seropositive.

This clone was observed a handful of times. This chain links TRBV7-2 with TRBJ2-7; perhaps TRBD2 as D (5 bases). V was cut by 0 bases and J by 4 bases, with 13 bases left in between. Germline V gives CDR1 SGHTA, CDR2 FQGNSA. The CDR3 is 15 amino acids. The CDR3 DNA reads as TGTGCCAGCAGCTTAGCCCGGGGTTCGGTTTACGAGCAGTACTTC. It is translated as CASSLARGSVYEQYF. Drawing the rest from reference TRBV7-2 and TRBJ2-7, the complete variable domain is GAGVSQSPSNKVTEKGKDVELRCDPISGHTALYWYRQSLGQGLEFLIYFQGNSAPDKSGLPSDRFSAERTGGSVSTLTIQRTQQEDSAVYLCASSLARGSVYEQYFGPGTRLTVT.

The V and J genes are TRBV4-2 and TRBJ1-5; possibly TRBD1 for D (6 bases). Germline V gene lookup returns CDR1 LGHNA and CDR2 YNFKEQ. The CDR3 length is 19 residues. V was pared by 6 bases and J by 7 bases, with 31 bases between. CDR3 in DNA: TGTGCCAGCAGGGAACAAATAGGGGGAGAATCAGTCCCGGGCCAGCCCCAGCATTTT. Its translation: CASREQIGGESVPGQPQHF.

The rearrangement uses TRBV5-6 and TRBJ1-2, with 7 positions matching TRBD1. Germline V gives CDR1 SGHDT, CDR2 YYEEEE. This CDR3 spans 16 amino acids. V lost 1 base and J lost 4; bases outside the gene matches: 10. The CDR3 DNA follows: TGTGCCAGCAGCTTGTTCGGGACAGACCATGCCTATGGCTACACCTTC. Protein: CASSLFGTDHAYGYTF.